This TCR beta chain was sequenced during a study of blood T cell repertoires in COVID-19 (dated by TCRdb to 2020 to 2022). With regard to the full study: Collaborator samples came from the United States, Italy and Spain and covered acute and convalescent phases of COVID-19. The dataset comprised deeply sampled blood TCRbeta repertoires from subjects exposed to, actively infected with, or recovered from COVID-19. Where available, HLA class I and class II types were obtained from metadata supplied by the sample provider rather than from assay-based typing. The repertoires were released in a freely available public database meant as a resource for research on the immune response to SARS-CoV-2. The prospective study material was composed of cDNA or gDNA derived from T cells, B-cell-depleted T cells, or PBMCs. Nearly every sample came with metadata listing a de-identified subject ID, COVID-19 status, age in years and sex. The samples were drawn from the first 160 participants of the ongoing ImmuneRACE study and from over 950 subjects provided by 6 global collaborators. The paper as a whole reports these results and caveats: Clinical and demographic metadata were provided uncurated, with the amount varying by source and participant.

Each collaborating institution followed its own protocols to collect whole blood in K2EDTA tubes. For TCRbeta analysis, collaborator samples were shipped as frozen whole blood, as isolated PBMCs, or as DNA extracted from either sample type. Including cysteine and phenylalanine, the CDR3 has 17 amino acids. The DNA shown is the 51-base CDR3, in frame from base 1. V is trimmed back by 5 bases and J by 3 bases, and the junction contains 10 bases that no gene match accounts for. As encoded in the germline V gene, CDR1 is SGHNT while CDR2 is YENEEA. TCRbeta CDR3 regions were amplified from genomic DNA by means of the immunoSEQ Assay, a bias-controlled multiplex PCR. In the authors' own workflow: The number of nucleated cells in each sample was estimated from the amplification of reference gene primers within the assay. To quantify the absolute abundance of each unique TCRbeta CDR3 rearrangement, sequence reads were collapsed and filtered. For each sample, productive Simpson clonality was calculated as the square root of Simpson's diversity index across productive rearrangements. Held by TCRdb, this immuneACCESS table contains in-frame sequences only and omits some clones. Under half of the omission traces to an unresolved V gene where checked; the cause of the rest is unknown. D and trimming come from the DNA, and the V and J calls and clone size come from that table. The sample profile shows under 300,000 clones; 75% to 90% of them were found once. The ten largest clonotypes hold 11% of the sample.

Notes on this clone: Its antigen target is currently unknown. Base qualities are not recorded, but no much larger clone differs from it by a single base.

Specimen: peripheral blood. The chain is made from TRBV11-3 and TRBJ2-1; 10 central bases correspond to TRBD1. The sequence was collected from an older woman with acute or convalescent COVID-19. Here is the DNA: TGTGCCAGCAGCCTAAGCCATGGGACAGGGGTCTACAATGAGCAGTTCTTC. This gives the protein CASSLSHGTGVYNEQFF.